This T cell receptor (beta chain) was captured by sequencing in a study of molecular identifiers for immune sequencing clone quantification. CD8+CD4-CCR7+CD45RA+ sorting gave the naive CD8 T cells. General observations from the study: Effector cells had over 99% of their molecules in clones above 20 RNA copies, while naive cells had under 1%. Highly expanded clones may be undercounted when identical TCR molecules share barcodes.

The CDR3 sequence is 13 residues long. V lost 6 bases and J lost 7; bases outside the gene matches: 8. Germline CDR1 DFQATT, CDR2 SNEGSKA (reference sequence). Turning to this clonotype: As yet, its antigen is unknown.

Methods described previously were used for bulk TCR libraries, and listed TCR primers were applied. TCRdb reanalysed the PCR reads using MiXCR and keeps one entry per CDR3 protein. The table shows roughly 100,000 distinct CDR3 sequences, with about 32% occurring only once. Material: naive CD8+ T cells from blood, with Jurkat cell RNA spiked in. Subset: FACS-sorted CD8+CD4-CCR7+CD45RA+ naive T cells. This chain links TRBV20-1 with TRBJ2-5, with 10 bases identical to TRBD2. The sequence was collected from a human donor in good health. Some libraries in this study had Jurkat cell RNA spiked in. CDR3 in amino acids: CSASGLAASTQYF. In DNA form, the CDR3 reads TGCAGTGCCTCCGGACTAGCGGCATCGACCCAGTACTTC.